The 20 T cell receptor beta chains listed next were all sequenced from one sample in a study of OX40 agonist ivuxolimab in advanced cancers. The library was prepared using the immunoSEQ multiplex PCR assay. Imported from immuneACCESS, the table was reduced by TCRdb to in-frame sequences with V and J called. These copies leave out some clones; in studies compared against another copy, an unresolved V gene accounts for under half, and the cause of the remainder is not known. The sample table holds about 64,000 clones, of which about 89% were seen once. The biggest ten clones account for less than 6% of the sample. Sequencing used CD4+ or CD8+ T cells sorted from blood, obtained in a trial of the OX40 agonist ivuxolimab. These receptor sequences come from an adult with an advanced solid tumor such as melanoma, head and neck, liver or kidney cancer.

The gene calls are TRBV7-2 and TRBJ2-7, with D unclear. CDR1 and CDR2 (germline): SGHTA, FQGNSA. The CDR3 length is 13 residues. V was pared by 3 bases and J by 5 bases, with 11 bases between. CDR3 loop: CASSFFRVHEQYF. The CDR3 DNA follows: TGTGCCAGCAGCTTCTTTCGGGTTCACGAGCAGTACTTC.

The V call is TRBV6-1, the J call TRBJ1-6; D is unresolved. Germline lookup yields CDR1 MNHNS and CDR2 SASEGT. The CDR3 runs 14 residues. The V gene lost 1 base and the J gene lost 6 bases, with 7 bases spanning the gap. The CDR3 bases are TGTGCCAGCAGTGAAGAGGATGTTAATTCACCCCTCCACTTT. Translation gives CASSEEDVNSPLHF.

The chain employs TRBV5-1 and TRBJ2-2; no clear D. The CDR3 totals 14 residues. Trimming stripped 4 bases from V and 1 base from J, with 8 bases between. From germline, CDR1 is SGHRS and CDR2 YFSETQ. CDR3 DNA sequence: TGCGCCAGCAGCAGTGACGGGAACACCGGGGAGCTGTTTTTT. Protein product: CASSSDGNTGELFF.

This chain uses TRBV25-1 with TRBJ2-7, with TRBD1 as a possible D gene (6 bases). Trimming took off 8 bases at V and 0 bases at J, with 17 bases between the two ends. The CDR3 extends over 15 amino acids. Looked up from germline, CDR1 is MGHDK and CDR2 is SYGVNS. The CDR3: CASSHLGGSSYEQYF. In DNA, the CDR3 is TGTGCCAGCTCTCATTTAGGGGGTTCCTCCTACGAGCAGTACTTC.

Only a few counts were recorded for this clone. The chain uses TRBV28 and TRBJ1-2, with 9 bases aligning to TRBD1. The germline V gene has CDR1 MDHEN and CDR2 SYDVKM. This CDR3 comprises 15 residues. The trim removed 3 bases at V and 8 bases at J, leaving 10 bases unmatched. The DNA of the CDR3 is TGTGCCAGCAGTTTCCAGGGACAGGGAAGAGCAGGCTACACCTTC. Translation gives CASSFQGQGRAGYTF.

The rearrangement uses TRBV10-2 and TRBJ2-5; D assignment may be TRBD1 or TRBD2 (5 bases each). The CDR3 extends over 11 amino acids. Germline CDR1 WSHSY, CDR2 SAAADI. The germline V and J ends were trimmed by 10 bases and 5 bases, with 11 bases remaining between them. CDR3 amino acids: CATMGRETQYF. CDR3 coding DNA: TGCGCCACCATGGGACGGGAGACCCAGTACTTC.

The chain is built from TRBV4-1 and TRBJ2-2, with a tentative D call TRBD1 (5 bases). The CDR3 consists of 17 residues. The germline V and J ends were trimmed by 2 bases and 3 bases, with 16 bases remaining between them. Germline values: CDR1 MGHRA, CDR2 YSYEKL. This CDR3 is CASSQIDMGRYTGELFF. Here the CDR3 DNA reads TGCGCCAGCAGCCAAATTGACATGGGGCGATACACCGGGGAGCTGTTTTTT.

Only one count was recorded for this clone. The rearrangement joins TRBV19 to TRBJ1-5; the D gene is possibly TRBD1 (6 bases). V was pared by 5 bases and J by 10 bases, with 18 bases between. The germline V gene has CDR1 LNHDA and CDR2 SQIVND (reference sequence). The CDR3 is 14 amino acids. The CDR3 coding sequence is TGTGCCAGTAGTTACAGGGCCCTGGTGGAACCCCAGCATTTT. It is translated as CASSYRALVEPQHF.

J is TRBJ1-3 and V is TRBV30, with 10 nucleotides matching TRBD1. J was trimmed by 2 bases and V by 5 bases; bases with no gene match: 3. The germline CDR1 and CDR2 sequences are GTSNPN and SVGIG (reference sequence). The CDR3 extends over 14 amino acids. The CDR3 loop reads CAWGGTGAGNTIYF. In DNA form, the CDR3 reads TGTGCCTGGGGGGGGACAGGGGCTGGAAACACCATATATTTT.

CDR3 protein: CASRIEISGANVLTF. The CDR3 DNA sequence: TGTGCCAGCAGGATTGAAATCTCTGGGGCCAACGTCCTGACTTTC. This chain uses TRBV2 with TRBJ2-6; D is unclear. V dropped 6 bases and J dropped 0 bases, with 9 bases sitting between them. Per germline, CDR1 SNHLY and CDR2 FYNNEI. The CDR3 spans 15 residues.

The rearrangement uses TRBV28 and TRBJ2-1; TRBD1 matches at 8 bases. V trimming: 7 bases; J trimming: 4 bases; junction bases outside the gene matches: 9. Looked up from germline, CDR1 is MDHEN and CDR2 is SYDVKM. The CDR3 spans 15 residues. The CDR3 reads CASKDRGPLYNEQFF. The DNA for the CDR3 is TGTGCCAGCAAAGACAGGGGCCCTCTGTACAATGAGCAGTTCTTC. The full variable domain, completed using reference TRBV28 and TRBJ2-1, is DVKVTQSSRYLVKRTGEKVFLECVQDMDHENMFWYRQDPGLGLRLIYFSYDVKMKEKGDIPEGYSVSREKKERFSLILESASTNQTSMYLCASKDRGPLYNEQFFGPGTRLTVL.

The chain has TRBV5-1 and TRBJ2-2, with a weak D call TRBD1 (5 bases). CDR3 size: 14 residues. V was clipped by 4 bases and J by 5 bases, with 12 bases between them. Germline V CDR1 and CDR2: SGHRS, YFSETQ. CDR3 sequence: CASSETVGTGELFF. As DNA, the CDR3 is TGCGCCAGCAGCGAGACAGTTGGTACCGGGGAGCTGTTTTTT.

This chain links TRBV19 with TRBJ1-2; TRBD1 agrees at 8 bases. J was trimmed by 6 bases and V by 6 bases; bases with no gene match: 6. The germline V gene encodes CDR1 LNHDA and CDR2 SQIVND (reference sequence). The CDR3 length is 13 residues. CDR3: CASRSTGGDGYTF. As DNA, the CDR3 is TGTGCCAGTAGGTCCACAGGGGGTGATGGCTACACCTTC.

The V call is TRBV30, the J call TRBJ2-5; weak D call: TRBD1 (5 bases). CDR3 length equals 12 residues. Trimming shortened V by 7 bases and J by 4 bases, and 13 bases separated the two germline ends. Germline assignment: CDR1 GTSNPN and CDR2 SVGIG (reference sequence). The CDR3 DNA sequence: TGTGCCTCGTCCAGGGATCCAGAGACCCAGTACTTC. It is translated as CASSRDPETQYF.

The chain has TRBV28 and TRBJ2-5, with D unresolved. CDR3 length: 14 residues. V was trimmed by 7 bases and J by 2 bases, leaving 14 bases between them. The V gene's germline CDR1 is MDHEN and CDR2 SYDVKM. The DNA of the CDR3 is TGTGCCAGCACCCCAGATACAGCGCAAGAGACCCAGTACTTC. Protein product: CASTPDTAQETQYF.

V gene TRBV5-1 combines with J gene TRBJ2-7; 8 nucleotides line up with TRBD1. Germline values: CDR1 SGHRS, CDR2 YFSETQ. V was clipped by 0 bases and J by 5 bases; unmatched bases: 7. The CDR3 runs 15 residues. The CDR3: CASSLGGRGPDEQYF. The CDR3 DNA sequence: TGCGCCAGCAGCTTGGGTGGCAGGGGGCCGGACGAGCAGTACTTC.

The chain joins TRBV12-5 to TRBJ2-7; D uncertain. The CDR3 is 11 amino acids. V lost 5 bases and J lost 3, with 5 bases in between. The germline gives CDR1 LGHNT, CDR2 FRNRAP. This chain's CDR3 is CASGLLYEQYF. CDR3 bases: TGTGCTAGTGGTCTTCTCTACGAGCAGTACTTC.

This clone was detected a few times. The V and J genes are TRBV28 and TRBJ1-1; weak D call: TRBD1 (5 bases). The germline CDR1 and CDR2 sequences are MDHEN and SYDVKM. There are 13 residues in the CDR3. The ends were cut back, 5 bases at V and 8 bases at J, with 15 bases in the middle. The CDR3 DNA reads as TGTGCCAGCAGTCCTACCGGGACTCCGGAAGCTTTCTTT. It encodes CASSPTGTPEAFF.

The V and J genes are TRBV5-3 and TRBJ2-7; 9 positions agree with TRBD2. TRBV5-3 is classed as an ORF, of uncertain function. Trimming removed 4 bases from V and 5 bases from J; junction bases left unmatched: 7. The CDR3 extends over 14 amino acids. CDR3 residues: CARSQPGLAHEQYF. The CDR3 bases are TGTGCCAGAAGCCAACCGGGACTAGCCCACGAGCAGTACTTC.

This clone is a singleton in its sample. CDR3 residues: CASSLRFPENTEAFF. Here the CDR3 DNA reads TGTGCCAGTAGTCTAAGGTTCCCAGAGAACACTGAAGCTTTCTTT. This chain joins TRBV19 and TRBJ1-1; D ambiguous. This CDR3 contains 15 residues. V was pared by 5 bases and J by 1 base, with 14 bases between. The V gene's germline CDR1 is LNHDA and CDR2 SQIVND (reference sequence). The entire variable domain, with the rest obtained from reference TRBV19 and TRBJ1-1, is as follows: DGGITQSPKYLFRKEGQNVTLSCEQNLNHDAMYWYRQDPGQGLRLIYYSQIVNDFQKGDIAEGYSVSREKKESFPLTVTSAQKNPTAFYLCASSLRFPENTEAFFGQGTRLTVV.